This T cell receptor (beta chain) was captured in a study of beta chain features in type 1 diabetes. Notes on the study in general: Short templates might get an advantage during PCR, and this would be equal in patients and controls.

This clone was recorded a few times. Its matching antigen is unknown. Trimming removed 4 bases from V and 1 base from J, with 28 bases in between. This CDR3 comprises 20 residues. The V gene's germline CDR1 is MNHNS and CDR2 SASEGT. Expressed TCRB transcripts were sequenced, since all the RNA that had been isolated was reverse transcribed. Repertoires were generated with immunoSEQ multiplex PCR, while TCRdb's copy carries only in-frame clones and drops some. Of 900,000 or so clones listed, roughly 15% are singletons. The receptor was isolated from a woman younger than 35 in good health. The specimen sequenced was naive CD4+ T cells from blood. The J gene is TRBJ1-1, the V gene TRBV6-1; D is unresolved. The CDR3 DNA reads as TGTGCCAGCAGTGTCTGGCGAAACCCAACACTGAAGCTTGGGAACACTGAAGCTTTCTTT. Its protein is CASSVWRNPTLKLGNTEAFF.